This T cell receptor beta chain was obtained from a study of cytomegalovirus exposure and HLA in healthy donors. Turning to the study itself: Early on, a data release was issued that held approximately 78 million unique TCRs from HLA-typed donors. Study-wide findings and caveats: A later analysis associated 15,000 or so TCR beta sequences with HLA alleles at a 0.05 false discovery rate.

J was trimmed by 2 bases and V by 1 base; bases with no gene match: 6. The CDR3 runs to 17 residues. Per the germline V gene, CDR1 is LNHNV and CDR2 is YYDKDF (reference sequence). 60 Vbeta and 13 Jbeta primers were used in PCR. As processed by the authors: Around 80 million unique TCR beta chains, 9.5 million to 11 million of them shared, were counted by a later analysis. Assay: immunoSEQ multiplex PCR; the TCRdb copy retains only in-frame clones and omits some. D and trimming come from the DNA, and the V and J calls and clone size come from that table. This sample yields under 75,000 clones, of which around 68% are seen a single time; 17% belongs to the top ten. Comment on this clone: Antigen: not known.

The sequenced sample was PBMCs. The receptor was isolated from a man aged 35-49 years in good health and CMV-seropositive. V gene TRBV15 combines with J gene TRBJ1-4; 8 bases line up with TRBD1. CDR3 region: CATSRGRGQFTNEKLFF. As DNA, the CDR3 is TGTGCCACCAGCAGAGGCAGGGGGCAGTTTACTAATGAAAAACTGTTTTTT.